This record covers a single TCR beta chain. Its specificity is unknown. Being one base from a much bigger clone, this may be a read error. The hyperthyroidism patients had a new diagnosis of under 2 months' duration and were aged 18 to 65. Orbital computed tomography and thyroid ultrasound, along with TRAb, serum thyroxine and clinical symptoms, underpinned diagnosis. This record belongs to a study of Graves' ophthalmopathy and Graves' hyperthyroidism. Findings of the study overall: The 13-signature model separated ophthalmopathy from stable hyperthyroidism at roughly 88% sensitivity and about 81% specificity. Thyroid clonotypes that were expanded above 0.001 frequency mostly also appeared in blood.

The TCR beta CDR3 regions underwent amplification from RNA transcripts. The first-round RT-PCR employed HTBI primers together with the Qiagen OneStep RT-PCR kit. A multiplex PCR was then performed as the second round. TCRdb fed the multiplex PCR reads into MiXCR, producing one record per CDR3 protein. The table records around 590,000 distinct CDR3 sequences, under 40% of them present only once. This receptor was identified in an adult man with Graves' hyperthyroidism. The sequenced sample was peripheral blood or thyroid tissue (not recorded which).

CDR3 DNA sequence: TGCGCCGGCAGCTTGTCGGGACACCCCTCCTACGAGCAGTACTTC. This sequence encodes CAGSLSGHPSYEQYF. The rearrangement links TRBV5-1 to TRBJ2-7; TRBD1 is a possible D gene (6 bases). Germline-derived CDR1 and CDR2 are SGHRS and YFSETQ. The CDR3 spans 15 residues.